Presented here are 6 T cell receptor beta chains from one specimen sequenced in a study of Siglec-9 on CD8 T cells in melanoma (dated by TCRdb to about 2019). Library preparation employed the immunoSEQ multiplex PCR assay. TCRdb carries this immuneACCESS record with in-frame sequences only. Its versions omit some clonotypes, under half of them owing to an unresolved V gene in the studies checked, with the rest unexplained. The sample contains 30,000 to 45,000 clones, around 82% of them found a single time. The ten largest clones represent under 2% of the sample. The sequenced sample was Siglec-9- CD8+ T cells sorted from blood. Reading the label with the study, this specimen's cell subset or site is: CD8 T cells lacking Siglec-9. These receptor sequences come from a human donor in good health.

The chain couples TRBV9 to TRBJ2-7, with D perhaps TRBD1 (6 bases). V lost 3 bases and J 4 bases, leaving 20 bases between the germline ends. This CDR3 is built from 16 residues. The V gene's germline CDR1 is SGDLS and CDR2 YYNGEE. CDR3 sequence: CASSAYTGSSPYEQYF. The CDR3 DNA sequence: TGTGCCAGCAGCGCCTATACAGGGTCATCCCCTTACGAGCAGTACTTC. The full variable domain, completed using reference TRBV9 and TRBJ2-7, is DSGVTQTPKHLITATGQRVTLRCSPRSGDLSVYWYQQSLDQGLQFLIQYYNGEERAKGNILERFSAQQFPDLHSELNLSSLELGDSALYFCASSAYTGSSPYEQYFGPGTRLTVT.

In DNA, the CDR3 is TGTGCCAGCAGTGAAGCGCTTCAGGGACCTGAAAAACTGTTTTTT. It is translated as CASSEALQGPEKLFF. The chain recombines TRBV6-1 with TRBJ1-4, with D perhaps TRBD1 (5 bases). Between the trimmed V and J ends, which lost 0 bases and 7 bases, there was a span of 12 bases. There are 15 residues in the CDR3. Per the germline V gene, CDR1 is MNHNS and CDR2 is SASEGT.

The chain couples TRBV5-6 to TRBJ2-7, with a weak D call TRBD1 (5 bases). V gave up 4 bases and J gave up 6 bases, with 20 bases separating them. CDR3 length: 15 residues. The germline V gene encodes CDR1 SGHDT and CDR2 YYEEEE. CDR3 DNA sequence: TGTGCCAGCAGCACATTGCTAGGGGAAAGGACCGAGCAGTACTTC. Translation: CASSTLLGERTEQYF.

The chain is built from TRBV7-9 and TRBJ2-3; 11 nucleotides agree with TRBD2. V dropped 1 base and J dropped 0; count of bases not matched to a gene: 6. Germline CDR1 reads SEHNR; CDR2 reads FQNEAQ (reference sequence). This CDR3 contains 18 residues. The CDR3 protein is CASSLGLAGTPSTDTQYF. Here the CDR3 DNA reads TGTGCCAGCAGCTTAGGACTAGCGGGGACCCCTAGCACAGATACGCAGTATTTT.

The V and J genes are TRBV7-9 and TRBJ1-2, with TRBD1 as a possible D gene (5 bases). The CDR3 consists of 16 residues. Per germline, CDR1 SEHNR and CDR2 FQNEAQ (reference sequence). V was cut by 5 bases and J by 2 bases, with 18 bases left in between. In nucleotides, the CDR3 is TGTGCCAGCAGCCAGAGCGACAGAACTCTCAACTATGGCTACACCTTC. Translation: CASSQSDRTLNYGYTF. Combining the CDR3 with reference TRBV7-9 and TRBJ1-2 gives the whole variable domain DTGVSQNPRHKITKRGQNVTFRCDPISEHNRLYWYRQTLGQGPEFLTYFQNEAQLEKSRLLSDRFSAERPKGSFSTLEIQRTEQGDSAMYLCASSQSDRTLNYGYTFGSGTRLTVV.

This sequence joins TRBV6-1 and TRBJ2-7, with D possibly TRBD1 on 6 matching bases. The CDR3 loop spans 16 amino acids. Germline CDR1 is MNHNS and CDR2 is SASEGT. Trimming took 4 bases from V and 0 from J, leaving 16 bases between them. Here the CDR3 reads CASSGDTTSSSYEQYF. The CDR3 DNA sequence: TGTGCCAGCAGTGGGGACACCACATCGAGCTCCTACGAGCAGTACTTC.